The next 24 T cell receptor beta chains were all read from a single sample in a study of CD8+ T cells in alopecia areata (dated by TCRdb to the late 2010s). Library method: the immunoSEQ multiplex PCR assay. RNA was extracted from all samples and reverse transcribed into cDNA as template for TCR sequencing. TCRdb provides this immuneACCESS table in a form limited to in-frame rearrangements. Some clones are lacking; in checked studies, under half of them reflect an unresolved V gene, and why the rest are absent is not known. This sample has under 4,500 clones in its table, and less than 80% of those were observed once. The ten largest account for roughly 7% of the sample. The sequenced sample consisted of skin. The receptors shown here come from a human donor in good health.

The chain links TRBV29-1 to TRBJ1-1; TRBD1 agrees at 7 bases. The J segment lost 9 bases and the V segment lost 6 bases, leaving 7 bases of the junction unmatched. CDR3 length: 11 amino acids. The germline gives CDR1 SQVTM, CDR2 ANQGSEA. The CDR3 region is CSVGRDSQAFF. For the CDR3, the DNA is TGCAGCGTCGGCCGGGACAGTCAAGCTTTCTTT.

The rearrangement joins TRBV7-9 to TRBJ2-7, with TRBD2 identical over 10 bases. The CDR3 totals 15 residues. Trimming cost V 5 bases and J 3 bases; bases outside gene matches: 7. Per germline, CDR1 SEHNR and CDR2 FQNEAQ (reference sequence). The CDR3 nucleotides are TGTGCCAGCAGCCACACTAGCGGGGTAAACTACGAGCAGTACTTC. Residues: CASSHTSGVNYEQYF.

The gene calls are TRBV23-1 and TRBJ2-5, with 13 bases lining up with TRBD2. TRBV23-1 is identified as an open reading frame with a role that is uncertain. V dropped 6 bases and J dropped 1; count of bases not matched to a gene: 5. CDR3 length: 16 residues. The CDR3 is CASSLRTSGGQETQYF. The CDR3 nucleotides are TGCGCCAGCAGCCTACGGACTAGCGGGGGCCAAGAGACCCAGTACTTC.

V is TRBV5-8 and J is TRBJ2-5, with 7 bases fitting TRBD1. The junction had 5 bases not matched to a gene; V was cut back by 4 bases and J by 2 bases. Germline CDR1 is SGHTS and CDR2 is YDEGEE. The CDR3 is 14 amino acids. The CDR3 loop reads CASSTGQIQETQYF. For the CDR3, the DNA is TGTGCCAGCAGCACGGGACAGATACAAGAGACCCAGTACTTC.

This chain's CDR3 is CASGPRQGAIMNTEAFF. Here the CDR3 DNA reads TGTGCCAGCGGGCCCCGACAGGGGGCCATAATGAACACTGAAGCTTTCTTT. This rearrangement joins TRBV6-4 to TRBJ1-1; 10 positions match TRBD1. This CDR3 region has 17 residues. The ends lost 8 bases at V and 0 bases at J; junction bases unmatched: 12. Germline V lookup: CDR1 MRHNA, CDR2 SNTAGT.

V and J are TRBV6-5 and TRBJ2-1; maybe TRBD2 (6 bases). Germline V lookup: CDR1 MNHEY, CDR2 SVGAGI. The CDR3 runs 15 residues. Trimming cost V 6 bases and J 4 bases, with 16 bases left between them. The CDR3 spells CASRSGTLRYNEQFF. In DNA, the CDR3 is TGTGCCAGCAGATCTGGGACTTTACGATACAATGAGCAGTTCTTC.

The V gene is TRBV2, the J gene TRBJ2-1; D gene uncertain. Germline loops: CDR1 SNHLY, CDR2 FYNNEI. This CDR3 comprises 13 residues. V dropped 7 bases and J dropped 7 bases, with 14 bases sitting between them. The CDR3 DNA follows: TGTGCCAGCAATACAGCTTTTAAGAATGAGCAGTTCTTC. This sequence encodes CASNTAFKNEQFF.

J is TRBJ2-2 and V is TRBV6-1; D ambiguous. The germline V gene encodes CDR1 MNHNS and CDR2 SASEGT. This CDR3 region has 12 residues. CDR3 sequence: CASFPSTGELFF. The CDR3, as DNA: TGTGCTTCCTTTCCCTCCACCGGGGAGCTGTTTTTT.

CDR3: CASSYREVGELFF. CDR3 sequence (DNA): TGTGCCAGCAGTTATAGAGAAGTCGGGGAGCTGTTTTTT. The rearrangement uses TRBV6-5 and TRBJ2-2; no firm D call. The germline V gene has CDR1 MNHEY and CDR2 SVGAGI. CDR3 length equals 13 residues. Trimming pared 3 bases from V and 7 bases from J, leaving 9 bases between.

This chain connects TRBV30 to TRBJ2-3; D gene uncertain. The germline V gene encodes CDR1 GTSNPN and CDR2 SVGIG (reference sequence). The length of the CDR3 is 14 residues. Trimming removed 8 bases at V and 0 bases at J, with 15 bases between. The CDR3 nucleotides read TGTGCCCTTATAATGGGTCGGAGCACAGATACGCAGTATTTT. Translation gives CALIMGRSTDTQYF.

This chain links TRBV11-2 with TRBJ2-3; TRBD2 agrees at 8 bases. The CDR3 has 16 amino acids. CDR1 and CDR2 from the germline V gene are SGHAT and FQNNGV. The junction had 10 bases not matched to a gene; V was cut back by 6 bases and J by 2 bases. CDR3 in amino acids: CASSVAGRPITDTQYF. The CDR3 DNA reads TGTGCCAGCAGTGTAGCGGGGCGCCCGATCACAGATACGCAGTATTTT.

The rearrangement joins TRBV7-9 to TRBJ1-1; the match to TRBD1 covers 7 bases. The V gene end was trimmed by 0 bases and the J gene end by 1 base; junction bases not matched to a gene: 5. The CDR3 sequence is 16 residues long. Germline V gives CDR1 SEHNR, CDR2 FQNEAQ (reference sequence). CDR3 amino acids: CASSLAEGATNTEAFF. CDR3 DNA sequence: TGTGCCAGCAGCTTAGCAGAGGGGGCGACGAACACTGAAGCTTTCTTT.

This sequence joins TRBV6-5 and TRBJ2-3; 10 bases match TRBD1. The CDR3 contains 15 residues. V shed 7 bases and J 8 bases; nucleotides not matched to a gene: 12. Germline CDR1 MNHEY, CDR2 SVGAGI. In DNA form, the CDR3 reads TGTGCCAGCACCGACGGGACAGGGGACCGGATTACGCAGTATTTT. Protein: CASTDGTGDRITQYF.

This rearrangement joins TRBV7-4 to TRBJ2-1; TRBD1 agrees at 8 bases. This CDR3 has 16 residues. Germline lookup yields CDR1 SGHVT and CDR2 SQSDAQ. V lost 4 bases to trimming and J lost 4 bases; unmatched junction nucleotides: 9. The CDR3 coding sequence is TGTGCCAGCAGCTCCGCGACAGGGGTTAGATACAATGAGCAGTTCTTC. This codes for CASSSATGVRYNEQFF.

J is TRBJ1-2 and V is TRBV15; D remains unclear. V shed 3 bases and J shed 4 bases, with 9 bases lying between them. Looked up from germline, CDR1 is LNHNV and CDR2 is YYDKDF (reference sequence). CDR3 length: 13 amino acids. The DNA of the CDR3 is TGTGCCACCAGCAGTCCCAACTCCTATGGCTACACCTTC. Protein: CATSSPNSYGYTF.

This clone was counted only a few times. Sequence at one end of the junction differs from germline and may be a read error. The V gene is TRBV6-1, the J gene TRBJ2-3; the D gene is possibly TRBD2 (7 bases). Germline-derived CDR1 and CDR2 are MNHNS and SASEGT. This CDR3 is 11 amino acids long. The DNA of the CDR3 is TGTGCCAGCAGTGGTCGGGGGGCCCTTCTTTTT. It encodes CASSGRGALLF.

V usage is TRBV27 and J usage is TRBJ1-2; no clear D gene. Trimming removed 2 bases at V and 4 bases at J, with 14 bases between. Germline V gene data show CDR1 as MNHEY and CDR2 as SMNVEV (reference sequence). This CDR3 region has 15 residues. As DNA, the CDR3 is TGTGCCAGCAGTTTAAGAGCGGCTGACTTCTATGGCTACACCTTC. It yields the protein CASSLRAADFYGYTF.

This chain connects TRBV11-2 to TRBJ2-7; the match to TRBD1 covers 10 bases. The CDR3 consists of 15 residues. CDR1 is SGHAT, CDR2 FQNNGV, per germline. V dropped 5 bases and J dropped 6; count of bases not matched to a gene: 10. CDR3: CASSPAGGTGAEQYF. CDR3 sequence (DNA): TGTGCCAGCAGCCCAGCAGGCGGGACAGGGGCCGAGCAGTACTTC.

This clone has more than one count but fewer than ten. The chain has TRBV6-5 and TRBJ2-3, with 8 positions matching TRBD2. The length of the CDR3 is 15 residues. V was clipped by 5 bases and J by 3 bases; unmatched bases: 7. Looked up from germline, CDR1 is MNHEY and CDR2 is SVGAGI. The CDR3 loop is CASSPGGAWTDTQYF. The CDR3 DNA sequence: TGTGCCAGCAGTCCCGGGGGGGCATGGACAGATACGCAGTATTTT.

The chain carries TRBV5-1 and TRBJ2-2, with 7 bases fitting TRBD1. Germline V gene data show CDR1 as SGHRS and CDR2 as YFSETQ. Trimming at V came to 0 bases and at J to 6 bases, leaving 5 bases not matched to a gene. This CDR3 has 15 amino acids. The chain's CDR3 is CASSLGDSLSGELFF. In DNA, the CDR3 is TGCGCCAGCAGCTTGGGGGACAGTCTGTCCGGGGAGCTGTTTTTT.

This clone was seen only a few times. The J gene is TRBJ2-3, the V gene TRBV6-1; 9 bases are shared with TRBD1. Germline V CDR1 and CDR2: MNHNS, SASEGT. CDR3 size: 14 residues. V was pared by 8 bases and J by 3 bases, with 6 bases of the junction left unmatched. Here the CDR3 reads CASAGTGRTDTQYF. The CDR3 DNA is TGTGCCAGCGCCGGGACAGGGCGGACAGATACGCAGTATTTT.

This clone was recorded a few times. This chain links TRBV7-3 with TRBJ2-5; the D gene is possibly TRBD2 (5 bases). The V gene lost 5 bases and the J gene lost 5 bases, with 12 bases spanning the gap. Germline V gene sequence: CDR1 SGHTA, CDR2 FQGTGA. This CDR3 spans 13 amino acids. The CDR3 loop reads CASSPRGPETQYF. CDR3 sequence (DNA): TGTGCCAGCAGCCCCCGGGGTCCGGAGACCCAGTACTTC.

This chain uses TRBV7-2 with TRBJ2-7; possible D gene TRBD2, 6 bases. V was pared by 4 bases and J by 9 bases, with 16 bases between. CDR1 is SGHTA, CDR2 FQGNSA, per germline. The CDR3 contains 13 residues. CDR3 sequence reads: CASSSTPSGVQYF. CDR3 bases: TGTGCCAGCAGCTCGACTCCCTCGGGGGTGCAGTACTTC.

This clone was recorded only once. The J gene is TRBJ2-7, the V gene TRBV23-1, with a possible D match to TRBD1 (6 bases). Being an ORF, TRBV23-1 has a function that is uncertain. CDR3 length equals 17 residues. V gave up 2 bases and J gave up 3 bases, with 20 bases separating them. The CDR3 region has the DNA TGCGCCAGCAGTCAACCGGCACAGGGCCTTGTCTACTACGAGCAGTACTTC. It specifies CASSQPAQGLVYYEQYF.